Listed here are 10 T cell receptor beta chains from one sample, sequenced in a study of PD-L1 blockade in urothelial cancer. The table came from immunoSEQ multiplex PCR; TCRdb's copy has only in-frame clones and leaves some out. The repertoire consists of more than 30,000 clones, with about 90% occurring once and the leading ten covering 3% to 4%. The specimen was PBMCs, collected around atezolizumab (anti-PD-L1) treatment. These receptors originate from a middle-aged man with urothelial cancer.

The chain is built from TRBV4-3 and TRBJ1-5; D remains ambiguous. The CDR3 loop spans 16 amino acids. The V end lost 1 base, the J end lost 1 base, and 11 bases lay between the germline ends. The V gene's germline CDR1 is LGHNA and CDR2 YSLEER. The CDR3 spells CASSQALGSSNQPQHF. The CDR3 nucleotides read TGCGCCAGCAGCCAAGCCCTCGGGTCAAGCAATCAGCCCCAGCATTTT.

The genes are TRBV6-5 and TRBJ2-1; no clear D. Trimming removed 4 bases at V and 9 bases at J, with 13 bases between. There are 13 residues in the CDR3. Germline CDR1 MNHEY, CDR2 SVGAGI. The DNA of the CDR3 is TGTGCCAGCAGTTGGAGTATAAACGGTGAGCAGTTCTTC. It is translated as CASSWSINGEQFF.

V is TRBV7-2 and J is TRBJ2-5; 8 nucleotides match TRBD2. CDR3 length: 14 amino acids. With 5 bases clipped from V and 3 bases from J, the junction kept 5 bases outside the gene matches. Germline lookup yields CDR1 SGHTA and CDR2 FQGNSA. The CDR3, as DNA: TGTGCCAGCAGCGCCCGGACTAGCAAAGAGACCCAGTACTTC. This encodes CASSARTSKETQYF.

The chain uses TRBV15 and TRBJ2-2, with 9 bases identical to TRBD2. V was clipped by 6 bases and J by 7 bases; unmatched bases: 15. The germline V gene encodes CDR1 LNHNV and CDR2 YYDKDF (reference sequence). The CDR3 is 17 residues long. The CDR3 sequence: CATSTAVAGGLNGELFF. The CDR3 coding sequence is TGTGCCACCAGTACCGCGGTGGCGGGAGGGCTTAACGGGGAGCTGTTTTTT. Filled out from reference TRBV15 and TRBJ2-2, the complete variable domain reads DAMVIQNPRYQVTQFGKPVTLSCSQTLNHNVMYWYQQKSSQAPKLLFHYYDKDFNNEADTPDNFQSRRPNTSFCFLDIRSPGLGDTAMYLCATSTAVAGGLNGELFFGEGSRLTVL.

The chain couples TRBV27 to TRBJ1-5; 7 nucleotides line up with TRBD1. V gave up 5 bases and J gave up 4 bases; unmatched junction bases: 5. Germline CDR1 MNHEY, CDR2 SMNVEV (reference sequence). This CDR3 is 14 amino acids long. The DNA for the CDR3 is TGTGCCAGCAGTCCGGGACAGCTTAATCAGCCCCAGCATTTT. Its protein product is CASSPGQLNQPQHF.

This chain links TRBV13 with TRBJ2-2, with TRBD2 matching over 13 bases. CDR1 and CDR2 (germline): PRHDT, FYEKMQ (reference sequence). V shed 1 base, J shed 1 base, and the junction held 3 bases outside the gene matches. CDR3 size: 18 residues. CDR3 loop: CASSLARTSGGNTGELFF. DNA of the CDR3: TGTGCCAGCAGCTTAGCCCGGACTAGCGGGGGGAACACCGGGGAGCTGTTTTTT. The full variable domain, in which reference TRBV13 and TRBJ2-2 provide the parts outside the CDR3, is AAGVIQSPRHLIKEKRETATLKCYPIPRHDTVYWYQQGPGQDPQFLISFYEKMQSDKGSIPDRFSAQQFSDYHSELNMSSLELGDSALYFCASSLARTSGGNTGELFFGEGSRLTVL.

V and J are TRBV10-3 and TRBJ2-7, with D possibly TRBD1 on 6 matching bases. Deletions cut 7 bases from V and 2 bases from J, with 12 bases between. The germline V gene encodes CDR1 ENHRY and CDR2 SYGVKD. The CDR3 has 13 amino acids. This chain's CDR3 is CAITPGQTYEQYF. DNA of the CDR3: TGTGCCATCACCCCGGGACAAACCTACGAGCAGTACTTC.

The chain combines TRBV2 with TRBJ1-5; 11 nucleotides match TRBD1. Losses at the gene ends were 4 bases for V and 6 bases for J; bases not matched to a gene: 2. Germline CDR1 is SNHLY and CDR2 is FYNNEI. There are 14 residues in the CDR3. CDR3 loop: CASSGTGGGQPQHF. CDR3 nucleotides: TGTGCCAGCAGTGGGACAGGGGGCGGTCAGCCCCAGCATTTT.

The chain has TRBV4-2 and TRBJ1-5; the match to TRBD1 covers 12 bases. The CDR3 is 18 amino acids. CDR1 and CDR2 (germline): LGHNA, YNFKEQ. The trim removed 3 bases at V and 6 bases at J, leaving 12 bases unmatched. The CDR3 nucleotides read TGTGCCAGCAGCCATGGGGGGACAGGGGGCCATGGGGGTCAGCCCCAGCATTTT. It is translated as CASSHGGTGGHGGQPQHF.

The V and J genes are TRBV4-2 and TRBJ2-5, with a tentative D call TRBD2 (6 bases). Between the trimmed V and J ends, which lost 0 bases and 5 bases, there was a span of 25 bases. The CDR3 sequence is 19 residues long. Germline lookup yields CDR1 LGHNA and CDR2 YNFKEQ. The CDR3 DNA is TGTGCCAGCAGCCAAGAAGAGGTCCCACTGACTAGAACCTCGGAGACCCAGTACTTC. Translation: CASSQEEVPLTRTSETQYF.